A single sample gave rise to the 18 T cell receptor beta chains below, sequenced in a study of T cell repertoires in cytomegalovirus infection. In TCRdb, the reads were re-called with MiXCR into one record per CDR3 protein. The data show approximately 260,000 distinct CDR3 sequences, with about a sixth seen just once and around 47% held by the top ten. Material for sequencing was CD8+ T cells from PBMCs. The source of these receptors is a human donor in good health (CMV status not recorded). Some clones in this sample may be carry-over from other donors' samples.

This clonotype occurred many times. The rearrangement links TRBV6-5 to TRBJ2-1; 7 bases fit TRBD1. Per the germline V gene, CDR1 is MNHEY and CDR2 is SVGAGI. This CDR3 contains 14 residues. Trimming removed 2 bases from V and 2 bases from J; junction bases left unmatched: 0. The CDR3 sequence: CASSYGQAYNEQFF. CDR3 nucleotides: TGTGCCAGCAGTTACGGACAGGCCTACAATGAGCAGTTCTTC.

This rearrangement joins TRBV5-4 to TRBJ2-7; the match to TRBD1 covers 8 bases. The germline CDR1 and CDR2 sequences are SGHNT and YYREEE (reference sequence). Trimming at V came to 4 bases and at J to 6 bases, leaving 6 bases not matched to a gene. This CDR3 contains 13 residues. The CDR3 DNA is TGTGCCAGCAGCATTGACAGGGGAAGCGAGCAGTACTTC. Translation gives CASSIDRGSEQYF. Looking up the rest from reference TRBV5-4 and TRBJ2-7 gives the full variable domain: ETGVTQSPTHLIKTRGQQVTLRCSSQSGHNTVSWYQQALGQGPQFIFQYYREEENGRGNFPPRFSGLQFPNYSSELNVNALELDDSALYLCASSIDRGSEQYFGPGTRLTVT.

This chain uses TRBV2 with TRBJ2-3; D uncertain. The CDR3 loop spans 12 amino acids. Trimming left V 6 bases short and J 6 bases short, with 10 bases between. Germline V CDR1 and CDR2: SNHLY, FYNNEI. CDR3 region: CASRYAMDTQYF. The CDR3 DNA sequence: TGTGCCAGCAGATACGCCATGGATACGCAGTATTTT.

This clonotype was recorded many times. The CDR3 protein is CASSQGTGALGQGISSYGYTF. CDR3 nucleotide sequence: TGTGCCAGCAGCCAAGGAACGGGGGCCCTGGGACAGGGGATATCTTCCTATGGCTACACCTTC. The chain joins TRBV4-2 to TRBJ1-2; 10 positions agree with TRBD1. Unmatched junction bases numbered 21, after V lost 1 base and J lost 4 bases. This CDR3 has 21 amino acids. Germline CDR1 is LGHNA and CDR2 is YNFKEQ.

The J gene is TRBJ2-7, the V gene TRBV28, with D hard to call. The CDR3 is 13 residues long. The V end lost 1 base, the J end lost 1 base, and 5 bases lay between the germline ends. Germline CDR1 is MDHEN and CDR2 is SYDVKM. The CDR3 DNA is TGTGCCAGCAGTTTATACAATTCCTACGAGCAGTACTTC. This codes for CASSLYNSYEQYF.

This clonotype has ten or more counts. The chain uses TRBV27 and TRBJ1-5, with D perhaps TRBD1 (6 bases). The germline gives CDR1 MNHEY, CDR2 SMNVEV (reference sequence). The V and J ends lost 6 bases and 9 bases respectively, with 12 bases between them. This CDR3 region has 12 residues. As DNA, the CDR3 is TGTGCCAGCAGCCACGGAGGGGGGCCCCAGCATTTT. Protein product: CASSHGGGPQHF.

A word on this clonotype: A much larger clone lies one base from this, so it may be a read error. The chain has TRBV11-2 and TRBJ2-5, with a possible D match to TRBD2 (7 bases). Deletions cut 10 bases from V and 0 bases from J, with 21 bases between. This CDR3 spans 16 amino acids. The germline V gene encodes CDR1 SGHAT and CDR2 FQNNGV. The DNA for the CDR3 is TGTGCCACCGGATGCGGGGGCACGGGGAACCAAGAGACCCAGTACTTC. It codes for CATGCGGTGNQETQYF.

This clonotype has just a few counts. The V call is TRBV6-5, the J call TRBJ1-1; D is ambiguous. Germline CDR1 MNHEY, CDR2 SVGAGI. V lost 1 base and J 4 bases, leaving 19 bases between the germline ends. The CDR3 is 17 residues long. The CDR3 sequence: CASSYFGGPEAATEAFF. The CDR3 DNA reads TGTGCCAGCAGTTACTTTGGCGGGCCGGAGGCGGCCACTGAAGCTTTCTTT.

This clonotype appeared many times. The chain employs TRBV11-2 and TRBJ2-3, with D maybe TRBD1 (6 bases). CDR1 is SGHAT, CDR2 FQNNGV, per germline. The CDR3 sequence is 16 residues long. Trimming removed 8 bases at V and 2 bases at J, with 20 bases between. As DNA, the CDR3 is TGTGCCAGCTCAATACTGGGACAAACTTTCACAGATACGCAGTATTTT. This encodes CASSILGQTFTDTQYF.

This clonotype showed up just a few times. J is TRBJ1-5 and V is TRBV28; 9 nucleotides agree with TRBD1. The ends lost 6 bases at V and 0 bases at J; junction bases unmatched: 12. The CDR3 is made up of 18 amino acids. Germline CDR1 reads MDHEN; CDR2 reads SYDVKM. The CDR3 reads CASRPTGGDLYSNQPQHF. CDR3 sequence (DNA): TGTGCCAGCAGACCAACAGGGGGCGACCTCTATAGCAATCAGCCCCAGCATTTT.

This clonotype has ten or more counts. The V and J genes are TRBV7-2 and TRBJ2-1; 10 bases align to TRBD2. The V segment lost 4 bases and the J segment 6 bases; nucleotides outside the gene matches: 9. The CDR3 spans 16 residues. Per the germline V gene, CDR1 is SGHTA and CDR2 is FQGNSA. CDR3 bases: TGTGCCAGCAGCTACTCGGCTAGCGGGGGCCCCAATGAGCAGTTCTTC. Its protein is CASSYSASGGPNEQFF.

The table lists this clonotype with a few counts. This chain links TRBV6-5 with TRBJ2-6, with D uncertain. This CDR3 is built from 15 residues. The V gene's germline CDR1 is MNHEY and CDR2 SVGAGI. Trimming removed 2 bases at V and 3 bases at J, with 8 bases between. The CDR3 nucleotides are TGTGCCAGCAGTTACCAACTCGGTGGGGCCAACGTCCTGACTTTC. Protein product: CASSYQLGGANVLTF.

The V and J genes are TRBV6-5 and TRBJ2-7; 9 nucleotides agree with TRBD1. Germline CDR1 reads MNHEY; CDR2 reads SVGAGI. Germline trimming cut 8 bases from V and 5 bases from J; bases unmatched to any gene: 13. This CDR3 has 15 amino acids. In DNA form, the CDR3 reads TGTGCCAGCCGTACAGGGGGCGCCACGTCCGACGAGCAGTACTTC. This translates into CASRTGGATSDEQYF.

This clonotype showed up many times. This rearrangement joins TRBV7-9 to TRBJ2-5; TRBD2 matches 8 bases. The CDR3 has 16 residues. The V and J ends lost 5 bases and 6 bases, in that order; junction bases with no gene match: 14. Germline CDR1 is SEHNR and CDR2 is FQNEAQ (reference sequence). The CDR3 loop reads CASSPREGAGVQTQYF. The CDR3 DNA reads as TGTGCCAGCAGCCCCAGAGAGGGAGCGGGGGTTCAGACCCAGTACTTC.

The chain recombines TRBV15 with TRBJ1-1, with a tentative D call TRBD1 (6 bases). Looked up from germline, CDR1 is LNHNV and CDR2 is YYDKDF (reference sequence). The ends were cut back, 3 bases at V and 5 bases at J, with 16 bases in the middle. The CDR3 consists of 15 residues. In DNA form, the CDR3 reads TGTGCCACCAGCAGGGGGGCCGCGCAAAAGACTGAAGCTTTCTTT. Translating gives CATSRGAAQKTEAFF. Drawing the rest from reference TRBV15 and TRBJ1-1, the complete variable domain is DAMVIQNPRYQVTQFGKPVTLSCSQTLNHNVMYWYQQKSSQAPKLLFHYYDKDFNNEADTPDNFQSRRPNTSFCFLDIRSPGLGDTAMYLCATSRGAAQKTEAFFGQGTRLTVV.

The CDR3 sequence is CSARDFQGTPEAFF. The CDR3 DNA reads TGCAGTGCTAGAGATTTTCAGGGAACCCCTGAAGCTTTCTTT. This rearrangement joins TRBV20-1 to TRBJ1-1, with D possibly TRBD1 on 5 matching bases. V was shortened by 0 bases and J by 6 bases, with 14 bases between the two germline ends. Germline loops: CDR1 DFQATT, CDR2 SNEGSKA (reference sequence). This CDR3 region has 14 residues.

This clonotype occurred many times. The chain joins TRBV7-2 to TRBJ2-7, with unresolved D. Germline CDR1 and CDR2: SGHTA and FQGNSA. V gave up 2 bases and J gave up 4 bases, with 12 bases separating them. CDR3 length: 14 residues. CDR3 sequence reads: CASSLYLVKYEQYF. In DNA, the CDR3 is TGTGCCAGCAGCTTATACCTAGTCAAATACGAGCAGTACTTC.

This clonotype has only one observation. The J gene is TRBJ1-6, the V gene TRBV7-3; a possible D gene is TRBD1 (5 bases). Germline loops: CDR1 SGHTA, CDR2 FQGTGA. The CDR3 is 14 amino acids. V lost 2 bases and J 8 bases, leaving 10 bases between the germline ends. In DNA, the CDR3 is TGTGCCAGCAGCTTATCAGGGTATGATTCACCCCTCCACTTT. Translation gives CASSLSGYDSPLHF.